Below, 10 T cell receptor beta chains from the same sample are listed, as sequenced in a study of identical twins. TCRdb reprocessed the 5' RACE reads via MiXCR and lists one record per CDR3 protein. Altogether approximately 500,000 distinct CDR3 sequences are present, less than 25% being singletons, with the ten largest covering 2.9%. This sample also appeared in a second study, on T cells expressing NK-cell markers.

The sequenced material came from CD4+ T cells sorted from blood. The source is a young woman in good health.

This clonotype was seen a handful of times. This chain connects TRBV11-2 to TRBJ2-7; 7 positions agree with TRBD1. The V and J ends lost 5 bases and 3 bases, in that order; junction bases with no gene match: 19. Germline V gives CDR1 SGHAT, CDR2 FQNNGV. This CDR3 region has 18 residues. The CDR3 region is CASSKRLSWDSESYEQYF. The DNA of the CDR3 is TGTGCCAGCAGCAAACGTTTGAGTTGGGACAGCGAAAGCTACGAGCAGTACTTC.

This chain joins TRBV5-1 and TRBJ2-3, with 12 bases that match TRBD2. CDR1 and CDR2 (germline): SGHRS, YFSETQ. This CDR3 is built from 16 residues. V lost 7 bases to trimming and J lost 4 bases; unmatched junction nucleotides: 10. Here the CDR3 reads CASSLPTSGGADTQYF. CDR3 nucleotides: TGCGCCAGCTCCCTCCCGACTAGCGGGGGAGCAGATACGCAGTATTTT.

The DNA of the CDR3 is TGTGCCAGCTCACCCTCAGGGGACGGCTATGGCTACACCTTC. Its protein is CASSPSGDGYGYTF. The chain combines TRBV18 with TRBJ1-2, with D possibly TRBD1 on 6 matching bases. CDR1 is KGHSH and CDR2 is LQKENI in the germline V gene. V was cut by 3 bases and J by 4 bases, with 12 bases left in between. The CDR3 sequence is 14 residues long.

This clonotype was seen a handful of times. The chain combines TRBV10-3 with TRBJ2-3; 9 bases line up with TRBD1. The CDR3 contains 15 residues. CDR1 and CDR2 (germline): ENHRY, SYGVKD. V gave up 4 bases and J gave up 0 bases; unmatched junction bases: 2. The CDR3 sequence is CAISAGQGSTDTQYF. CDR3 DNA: TGTGCCATCAGTGCGGGACAGGGTAGCACAGATACGCAGTATTTT.

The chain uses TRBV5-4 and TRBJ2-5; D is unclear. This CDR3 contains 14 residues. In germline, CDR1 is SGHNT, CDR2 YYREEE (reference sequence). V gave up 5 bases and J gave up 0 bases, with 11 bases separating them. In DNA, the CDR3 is TGTGCCAGCAGTGACTTTACGTACCAAGAGACCCAGTACTTC. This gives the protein CASSDFTYQETQYF.

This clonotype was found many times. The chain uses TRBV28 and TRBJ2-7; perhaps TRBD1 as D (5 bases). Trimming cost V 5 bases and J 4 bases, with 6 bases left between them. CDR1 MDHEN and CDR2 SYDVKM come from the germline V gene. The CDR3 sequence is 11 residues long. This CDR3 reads CASSDRYEQYF. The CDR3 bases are TGTGCCAGCAGTGACAGATACGAGCAGTACTTC.

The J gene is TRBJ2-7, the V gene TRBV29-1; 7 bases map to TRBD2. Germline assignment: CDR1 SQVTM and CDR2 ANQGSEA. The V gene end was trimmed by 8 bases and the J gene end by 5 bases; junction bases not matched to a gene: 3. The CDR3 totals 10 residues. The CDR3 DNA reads TGCAGCTGCGGGAGCGACGAGCAGTACTTC. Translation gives CSCGSDEQYF.

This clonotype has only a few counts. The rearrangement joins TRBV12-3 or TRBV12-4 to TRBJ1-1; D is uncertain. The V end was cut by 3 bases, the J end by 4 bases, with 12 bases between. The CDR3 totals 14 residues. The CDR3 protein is CASSFSEGSTEAFF. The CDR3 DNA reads TGTGCCAGCAGTTTCAGTGAGGGCTCCACTGAAGCTTTCTTT.

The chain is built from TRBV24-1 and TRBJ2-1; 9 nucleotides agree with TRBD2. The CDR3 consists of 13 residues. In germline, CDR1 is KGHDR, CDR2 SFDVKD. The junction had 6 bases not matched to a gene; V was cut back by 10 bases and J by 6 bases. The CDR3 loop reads CATGTSSSNEQFF. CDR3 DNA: TGTGCCACTGGGACTAGCAGTTCCAATGAGCAGTTCTTC.

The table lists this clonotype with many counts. DNA of the CDR3: TGCAGTGCAGACTACAGGGGCTATGGCTACACCTTC. Translating it yields CSADYRGYGYTF. The chain combines TRBV20-1 with TRBJ1-2; 7 positions match TRBD1. Germline CDR1 reads DFQATT; CDR2 reads SNEGSKA (reference sequence). The CDR3 runs 12 residues. J was trimmed by 4 bases and V by 6 bases; bases with no gene match: 5.